What follows describes a single T cell receptor (beta chain). The record originates from a study of blood T cells in healthy people across ages. The use of a sample-barcoded 5' primer and a J-beta primer mix characterized a second PCR of roughly 7 to 11 cycles. Via MiXCR, TCRdb re-called the 5' RACE reads, giving one row per CDR3 protein. The sample includes approximately 900,000 distinct CDR3 sequences, around 29% of them seen just once. Donation came from healthy Caucasian individuals in Russia who were aged roughly 6 to 95. Roughly 9 milliliters of peripheral blood were drawn from each donor. There were at least 6 micrograms of total RNA extracted from every sample. The same sample was also studied in work on T cells of mothers and their children. In that study: Maternal samples each gave over 8.5 million TCR beta CDR3 reads, and child samples several million each.

The TCR originated in a woman aged 40 to 55 in good health. The specimen sequenced was blood.

The CDR3 loop reads CSARVLRGGKTRGTDTQYF. Written as DNA, the CDR3 is TGCAGTGCTAGAGTCCTCCGGGGGGGAAAAACGAGGGGCACAGATACGCAGTATTTT. The chain joins TRBV20-1 to TRBJ2-3; 8 bases map to TRBD2. The germline CDR1 and CDR2 sequences are DFQATT and SNEGSKA (reference sequence). V lost 1 base, J lost 1 base, and 16 bases stayed unmatched. The CDR3 loop spans 19 amino acids.